The 18 T cell receptor beta chains in this list originate from one sample, sequenced in a study of CD8+ T cells in alopecia areata. This sample's treatment: oral pan-JAK inhibitor, 5-10 mg twice daily. The authors extracted RNA and reverse transcribed it into cDNA as the sequencing template. Sequencing was performed with immunoSEQ multiplex PCR; in TCRdb, only in-frame clones are kept and a portion is missing. The table shows about 210,000 clones, with around 66% occurring only once. This sample comprised CD4+ T cells sorted from blood, obtained between weeks 44 and 45, from a patient treated with tofacitinib. These receptors all stem from a human donor with alopecia areata.

V gene TRBV7-2 combines with J gene TRBJ2-3; D not resolved. This CDR3 has 15 amino acids. The V end was cut by 5 bases, the J end by 4 bases, with 16 bases between. Germline values: CDR1 SGHTA, CDR2 FQGNSA. CDR3 sequence (DNA): TGTGCCAGCAGCGCTAATTTAGTGGGCTCAGATACGCAGTATTTT. Translating it yields CASSANLVGSDTQYF.

This clone was detected many times. The CDR3 DNA follows: TGTGCCAGCAGCGGACTGTTCAATCAGCCCCAGCATTTT. Translation: CASSGLFNQPQHF. The rearrangement links TRBV7-2 to TRBJ1-5, with D unclear. V was trimmed by 5 bases and J by 3 bases, leaving 8 bases between them. Germline lookup yields CDR1 SGHTA and CDR2 FQGNSA. This CDR3 has 13 amino acids.

The J gene is TRBJ2-4, the V gene TRBV7-6; no firm D call. Germline-derived CDR1 and CDR2 are SGHVS and FNYEAQ. V lost 5 bases, J lost 6 bases, and 14 bases lay in between. The CDR3 has 14 amino acids. CDR3 loop: CASSPDPKGNIQYF. The CDR3 nucleotides read TGTGCCAGCAGCCCTGATCCCAAGGGAAACATTCAGTACTTC. Combining the CDR3 with reference TRBV7-6 and TRBJ2-4 gives the whole variable domain GAGVSQSPRYKVTKRGQDVALRCDPISGHVSLYWYRQALGQGPEFLTYFNYEAQQDKSGLPNDRFSAERPEGSISTLTIQRTEQRDSAMYRCASSPDPKGNIQYFGAGTRLSVL.

This rearrangement joins TRBV30 to TRBJ2-3; tentatively, D is TRBD1 or TRBD2 (6 bases each). The V gene's germline CDR1 is GTSNPN and CDR2 SVGIG (reference sequence). This CDR3 is built from 14 residues. V lost 2 bases and J lost 5, with 14 bases in between. CDR3 coding DNA: TGTGCCTGGAGTATAGGGGGGCCACAAGATACGCAGTATTTT. Its protein product is CAWSIGGPQDTQYF.

This clone occurred a few times. The chain combines TRBV29-1 with TRBJ2-7; maybe TRBD2 (6 bases). In germline, CDR1 is SQVTM, CDR2 ANQGSEA. This CDR3 has 13 amino acids. The V gene lost 5 bases and the J gene lost 6 bases, with 17 bases spanning the gap. For the CDR3, the DNA is TGCAGCGTTAATGGATTGGAGGGACGCGAGCAGTACTTC. Its translation: CSVNGLEGREQYF.

This clone was seen only once. This rearrangement joins TRBV5-1 to TRBJ2-7; 8 nucleotides line up with TRBD1. The junction had 9 bases not matched to a gene; V was cut back by 4 bases and J by 3 bases. The CDR3 is made up of 15 amino acids. In germline, CDR1 is SGHRS, CDR2 YFSETQ. Here the CDR3 DNA reads TGCGCCAGCAGCCTAGGACAGGGTCAGGGCTACGAGCAGTACTTC. This sequence encodes CASSLGQGQGYEQYF.

This chain links TRBV5-1 with TRBJ1-2, with D tentatively TRBD1 (5 bases). CDR1 and CDR2 (germline): SGHRS, YFSETQ. Deletions cut 2 bases from V and 1 base from J, with 9 bases between. The CDR3 extends over 14 amino acids. In DNA form, the CDR3 reads TGCGCCAGCAGCTTTGGGACGTTTAACTATGGCTACACCTTC. Amino acids: CASSFGTFNYGYTF. Complete variable domain (other parts from reference TRBV5-1 and TRBJ1-2): KAGVTQTPRYLIKTRGQQVTLSCSPISGHRSVSWYQQTPGQGLQFLFEYFSETQRNKGNFPGRFSGRQFSNSRSEMNVSTLELGDSALYLCASSFGTFNYGYTFGSGTRLTVV.

J is TRBJ1-1 and V is TRBV2, with D hard to call. The CDR3 is 12 residues long. Germline CDR1 and CDR2: SNHLY and FYNNEI. V was shortened by 7 bases and J by 2 bases, with 8 bases between the two germline ends. Here the CDR3 reads CASKWENTEAFF. In nucleotides, the CDR3 is TGTGCCAGCAAGTGGGAAAACACTGAAGCTTTCTTT. The whole variable domain, filled in from reference TRBV2 and TRBJ1-1, reads EPEVTQTPSHQVTQMGQEVILRCVPISNHLYFYWYRQILGQKVEFLVSFYNNEISEKSEIFDDQFSVERPDGSNFTLKIRSTKLEDSAMYFCASKWENTEAFFGQGTRLTVV.

This clone showed up just once. The V gene is TRBV28, the J gene TRBJ1-6; the D is unclear. Between the trimmed V and J ends, which lost 3 bases and 7 bases, there was a span of 10 bases. Germline CDR1 MDHEN, CDR2 SYDVKM. CDR3 length: 14 amino acids. This CDR3 is CASSLEGNNSPLHF. The CDR3 DNA follows: TGTGCCAGCAGTTTGGAGGGAAACAATTCACCCCTCCACTTT.

This clone showed up just a few times. This same CDR3 is encoded by further DNA sequences in the sample. The chain is built from TRBV5-6 and TRBJ2-7, with TRBD2 matching 8 bases. V shed 0 bases and J 2 bases; nucleotides not matched to a gene: 1. The CDR3 loop spans 14 amino acids. CDR1 SGHDT and CDR2 YYEEEE come from the germline V gene. The CDR3 nucleotides read TGTGCCAGCAGCTTGGGCGGGGGGACCTACGAGCAGTACTTC. This encodes CASSLGGGTYEQYF.

J is TRBJ2-3 and V is TRBV29-1; D call uncertain. Germline V gives CDR1 SQVTM, CDR2 ANQGSEA. The ends were cut back, 4 bases at V and 0 bases at J, with 8 bases in the middle. This CDR3 contains 13 residues. CDR3 nucleotide sequence: TGCAGCGTTGTTAGATGGAGCACAGATACGCAGTATTTT. This codes for CSVVRWSTDTQYF.

The sample holds one count of this clone. This rearrangement joins TRBV5-1 to TRBJ2-2; D possibly uses TRBD1 or TRBD2 (5 bases each). The CDR3 runs to 15 residues. V dropped 2 bases and J dropped 3 bases, with 11 bases sitting between them. Germline CDR1 SGHRS, CDR2 YFSETQ. CDR3 DNA sequence: TGCGCCAGCAGCTTACTAGGGACGGACACCGGGGAGCTGTTTTTT. It is translated as CASSLLGTDTGELFF.

Here the CDR3 reads CSVTGTGATDTQYF. The CDR3 DNA follows: TGCAGCGTAACCGGGACAGGGGCTACAGATACGCAGTATTTT. The rearrangement links TRBV29-1 to TRBJ2-3, with 10 bases that match TRBD1. Germline V gene data show CDR1 as SQVTM and CDR2 as ANQGSEA. Trimming at V came to 6 bases and at J to 3 bases, leaving 6 bases not matched to a gene. CDR3 length: 14 amino acids.

The chain has TRBV5-6 and TRBJ1-6; weak D call: TRBD1 (5 bases). The CDR3 sequence is 17 residues long. Between the trimmed V and J ends, which lost 4 bases and 0 bases, there was a span of 14 bases. Germline CDR1 reads SGHDT; CDR2 reads YYEEEE. CDR3 sequence (DNA): TGTGCCAGCAGCAGACGACAGCAGAGCTCCTATAATTCACCCCTCCACTTT. It encodes CASSRRQQSSYNSPLHF.

This chain joins TRBV25-1 and TRBJ1-4; 8 bases are a match to TRBD1. This CDR3 spans 15 amino acids. J gave up 0 bases and V 5 bases, and 2 bases lay outside the gene matches. The germline CDR1 and CDR2 sequences are MGHDK and SYGVNS. This CDR3 is CASSTTGATNEKLFF. CDR3 coding DNA: TGTGCCAGCAGTACGACAGGGGCAACTAATGAAAAACTGTTTTTT.

The genes are TRBV9 and TRBJ1-6; D perhaps matches TRBD1 (6 bases). Trimming removed 0 bases from V and 7 bases from J, with 11 bases in between. This CDR3 comprises 15 residues. Per the germline V gene, CDR1 is SGDLS and CDR2 is YYNGEE. CDR3: CASSVDWTANSPLHF. CDR3 coding DNA: TGTGCCAGCAGCGTAGACTGGACAGCAAATTCACCCCTCCACTTT.

This chain's CDR3 is CASRIDRGMKETQYF. CDR3 bases: TGTGCCAGCAGGATCGACAGGGGGATGAAGGAGACCCAGTACTTC. V usage is TRBV7-9 and J usage is TRBJ2-5; 9 nucleotides line up with TRBD1. J lost 5 bases, V lost 6 bases, and 10 bases had no gene match. From germline, CDR1 is SEHNR and CDR2 FQNEAQ (reference sequence). There are 15 residues in the CDR3.

This rearrangement joins TRBV6-5 to TRBJ2-7, with D possibly TRBD1 on 6 matching bases. CDR3 length: 15 residues. The germline V gene has CDR1 MNHEY and CDR2 SVGAGI. V was shortened by 7 bases and J by 2 bases, with 18 bases between the two germline ends. The CDR3 loop reads CASKSYTGSTYEQYF. CDR3 nucleotides: TGTGCCAGCAAGTCCTATACAGGGTCCACCTACGAGCAGTACTTC.